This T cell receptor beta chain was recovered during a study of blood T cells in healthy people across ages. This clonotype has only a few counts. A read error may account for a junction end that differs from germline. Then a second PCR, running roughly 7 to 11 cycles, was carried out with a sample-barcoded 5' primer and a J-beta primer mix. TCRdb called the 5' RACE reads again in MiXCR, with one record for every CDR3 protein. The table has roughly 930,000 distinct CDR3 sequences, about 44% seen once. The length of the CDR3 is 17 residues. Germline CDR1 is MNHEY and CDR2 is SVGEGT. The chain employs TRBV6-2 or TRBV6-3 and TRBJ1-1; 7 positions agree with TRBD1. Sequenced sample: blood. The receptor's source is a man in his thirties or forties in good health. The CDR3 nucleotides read TGTGCCAGCAGTTACCCCCCAAATGACAGGGCAGACACCGAAGCTTTCTTT. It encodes CASSYPPNDRADTEAFF.